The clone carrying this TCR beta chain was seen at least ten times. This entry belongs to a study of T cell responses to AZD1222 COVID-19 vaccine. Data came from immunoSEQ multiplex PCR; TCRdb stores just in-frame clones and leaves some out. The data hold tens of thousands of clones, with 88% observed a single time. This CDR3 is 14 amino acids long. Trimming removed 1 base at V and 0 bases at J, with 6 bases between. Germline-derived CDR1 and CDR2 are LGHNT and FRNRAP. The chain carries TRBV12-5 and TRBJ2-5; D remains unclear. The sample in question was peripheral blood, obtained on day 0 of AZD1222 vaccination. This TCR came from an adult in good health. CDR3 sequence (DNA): TGTGCTAGTGGTTTGGATCACGACCAAGAGACCCAGTACTTC. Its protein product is CASGLDHDQETQYF.